Below, 17 T cell receptor beta chains from the same sample are listed, as sequenced in a study of Graves' ophthalmopathy and Graves' hyperthyroidism. Researchers took RNA transcripts and amplified TCR beta CDR3 regions from them. First-round RT-PCR employed HTBI primers, with a second-round multiplex PCR after it. TCRdb recomputed calls from the multiplex PCR reads with MiXCR, one row per CDR3 protein. Among about 370,000 distinct CDR3 sequences listed, approximately 20% were seen once. The specimen sequenced was peripheral blood. The receptors were sampled from a woman between 18 and 29 years old with Graves' ophthalmopathy.

The table lists this clonotype with many counts. The V call is TRBV30, the J call TRBJ2-2; weak D call: TRBD2 (6 bases). V shed 3 bases and J shed 1 base, with 12 bases lying between them. The CDR3 is 15 amino acids. Germline V gene sequence: CDR1 GTSNPN, CDR2 SVGIG (reference sequence). CDR3 DNA: TGTGCCTGGAGACATCAAGCGGGGAACACCGGGGAGCTGTTTTTT. Residues: CAWRHQAGNTGELFF.

This clonotype was picked up many times. The rearrangement uses TRBV14 and TRBJ1-2; no reliable D call. Trimming pared 0 bases from V and 4 bases from J, leaving 6 bases between. CDR1 SGHDN and CDR2 FVKESK come from the germline V gene. This CDR3 is 13 amino acids long. DNA for the CDR3: TGTGCCAGCAGCCAAGATTCATTCTATGGCTACACCTTC. Protein sequence: CASSQDSFYGYTF.

Notes on this clonotype: Its ends do not fully match the called genes, so a read error is possible. This chain joins TRBV7-9 and TRBJ1-5, with D uncertain. The CDR3 consists of 15 residues. The germline V gene has CDR1 SEHNR and CDR2 FQNEAQ (reference sequence). CDR3 bases: TGTGCCATCAGCCTTCCCGGTGGATGCAATCAGCCCCAGCATTTT. Protein product: CAISLPGGCNQPQHF. The full variable domain, its missing parts supplied by reference TRBV7-9 and TRBJ1-5, is DTGVSQNPRHKITKRGQNVTFRCDPISEHNRLYWYRQTLGQGPEFLTYFQNEAQLEKSRLLSDRFSAERPKGSFSTLEIQRTEQGDSAMYLCAISLPGGCNQPQHFGDGTRLSIL.

Many counts were recorded for this clonotype. V gene TRBV10-3 combines with J gene TRBJ2-7, with TRBD1 as a possible D gene (5 bases). The ends were cut back, 3 bases at V and 5 bases at J, with 14 bases in the middle. The CDR3 length is 14 residues. The germline CDR1 and CDR2 sequences are ENHRY and SYGVKD. The CDR3 loop is CAISDQGLSDEQYF. The CDR3 coding sequence is TGTGCCATCAGTGACCAGGGCCTATCCGACGAGCAGTACTTC.

This clonotype occurred many times. V is TRBV12-3 or TRBV12-4 and J is TRBJ1-2; D is unclear. This CDR3 contains 11 residues. Trimming removed 6 bases from V and 6 bases from J, with 8 bases in between. CDR3 sequence reads: CASRGQNGYTF. CDR3 DNA sequence: TGTGCCAGCAGGGGTCAAAATGGCTACACCTTC.

The chain has TRBV2 and TRBJ2-4; the match to TRBD1 covers 9 bases. After removal of 7 bases from V and 4 bases from J, the junction contained 5 bases not matched to a gene. In germline, CDR1 is SNHLY, CDR2 FYNNEI. The length of the CDR3 is 14 residues. CDR3 loop: CASIRDREKNIQYF. CDR3 nucleotide sequence: TGTGCCAGCATTCGGGACAGGGAGAAAAACATTCAGTACTTC.

In its sample, this clonotype was seen once. The genes are TRBV12-3 or TRBV12-4 and TRBJ2-7, with 7 positions matching TRBD2. The CDR3 loop spans 16 amino acids. The V gene end was trimmed by 3 bases and the J gene end by 4 bases; junction bases not matched to a gene: 12. DNA of the CDR3: TGTGCCAGCAGTTTCATCGTGGGGCGGGGGAATTACGAGCAGTACTTC. This translates into CASSFIVGRGNYEQYF.

This clonotype was recorded many times. This chain uses TRBV30 with TRBJ2-7; 10 nucleotides line up with TRBD2. The germline CDR1 and CDR2 sequences are GTSNPN and SVGIG (reference sequence). Germline trimming cut 5 bases from V and 3 bases from J; bases unmatched to any gene: 7. The CDR3 sequence is 14 residues long. The CDR3: CAWVPAGGLYEQYF. The CDR3 region has the DNA TGTGCCTGGGTCCCAGCGGGAGGGCTCTACGAGCAGTACTTC.

This clonotype was seen more than once but under ten times. The chain joins TRBV27 to TRBJ1-3; D unclear. The germline V gene has CDR1 MNHEY and CDR2 SMNVEV (reference sequence). The CDR3 extends over 16 amino acids. V was pared by 1 base and J by 7 bases, with 17 bases between. CDR3 region: CASSLWADINGNTIYF. CDR3 DNA: TGTGCCAGCAGTTTATGGGCGGATATTAATGGGAACACCATATATTTT.

The genes are TRBV7-2 and TRBJ2-7; 12 bases are shared with TRBD2. In germline, CDR1 is SGHTA, CDR2 FQGNSA. V was pared by 7 bases and J by 2 bases, with 6 bases of the junction left unmatched. The CDR3 has 15 amino acids. The CDR3 here is CASTQTSGSPYEQYF. As DNA, the CDR3 is TGTGCCAGCACCCAGACTAGCGGGAGCCCCTACGAGCAGTACTTC.

Ten or more counts support this clonotype. The V call is TRBV20-1, the J call TRBJ2-5, with D hard to call. Germline CDR1 reads DFQATT; CDR2 reads SNEGSKA (reference sequence). The CDR3 consists of 13 residues. Trimming took off 0 bases at V and 5 bases at J, with 10 bases between the two ends. The CDR3 coding sequence is TGCAGTGCTAGAGATAAGTGGCGGGAGACCCAGTACTTC. It translates to CSARDKWRETQYF.

Of note for this clonotype: Since a much larger clone is just one base distant, this may be a read error. This rearrangement joins TRBV11-2 to TRBJ2-7; D not certain. Germline loops: CDR1 SGHAT, CDR2 FQNNGV. This CDR3 contains 15 residues. CDR3 in DNA: TGTGCCAGCAGCCCCCCCCCCCCTTACACCTACGAGCAGTGCTTC. Residues: CASSPPPPYTYEQCF. The full variable domain, completed using reference TRBV11-2 and TRBJ2-7, is EAGVAQSPRYKIIEKRQSVAFWCNPISGHATLYWYQQILGQGPKLLIQFQNNGVVDDSQLPKDRFSAERLKGVDSTLKIQPAKLEDSAVYLCASSPPPPYTYEQCFGPGTRLTVT.

V usage is TRBV6-2 or TRBV6-3 and J usage is TRBJ2-7; 7 positions match TRBD2. With V trimmed by 2 bases and J by 4 bases, 11 bases remained unmatched. The CDR3 is 16 residues long. Germline CDR1 MNHEY, CDR2 SVGEGT. CDR3 bases: TGTGCCAGCAGTTACGGTCCTGGGGGGGTATTGTACGAGCAGTACTTC. Amino acids: CASSYGPGGVLYEQYF.

This clonotype occurred many times. The rearrangement links TRBV7-3 to TRBJ2-2; D is possibly TRBD1 (6 bases). V shed 2 bases and J shed 3 bases, with 13 bases lying between them. Germline lookup yields CDR1 SGHTA and CDR2 FQGTGA. There are 16 residues in the CDR3. The CDR3, as DNA: TGTGCCAGCAGCTTACCCACAGGGAGTGACACCGGGGAGCTGTTTTTT. This encodes CASSLPTGSDTGELFF.

This clonotype was counted ten times or more. The chain couples TRBV12-3 or TRBV12-4 to TRBJ2-5; TRBD2 matches at 9 bases. This CDR3 contains 17 residues. J lost 1 base, V lost 4 bases, and 10 bases had no gene match. CDR3 nucleotides: TGTGCCAGCAGTTCCACAATAGCGGGGGACTTCCAAGAGACCCAGTACTTC. As protein: CASSSTIAGDFQETQYF.

V gene TRBV6-5 combines with J gene TRBJ2-7; unclear D gene. Trimming cost V 2 bases and J 2 bases, with 10 bases left between them. Germline CDR1 and CDR2: MNHEY and SVGAGI. This CDR3 comprises 14 residues. The CDR3 sequence is CASSYPSRPYEQYF. The CDR3 bases are TGTGCCAGCAGTTACCCCTCCCGACCCTACGAGCAGTACTTC.

This clonotype occurred many times. This chain's CDR3 is CASSYSDSNNSPLHF. CDR3 in DNA: TGTGCCAGCAGTTACTCTGACAGTAATAATTCACCCCTCCACTTT. The chain couples TRBV6-5 to TRBJ1-6, with a tentative D call TRBD1 (5 bases). The CDR3 covers 15 residues. Between the trimmed V and J ends, which lost 0 bases and 5 bases, there was a span of 8 bases. Looked up from germline, CDR1 is MNHEY and CDR2 is SVGAGI.